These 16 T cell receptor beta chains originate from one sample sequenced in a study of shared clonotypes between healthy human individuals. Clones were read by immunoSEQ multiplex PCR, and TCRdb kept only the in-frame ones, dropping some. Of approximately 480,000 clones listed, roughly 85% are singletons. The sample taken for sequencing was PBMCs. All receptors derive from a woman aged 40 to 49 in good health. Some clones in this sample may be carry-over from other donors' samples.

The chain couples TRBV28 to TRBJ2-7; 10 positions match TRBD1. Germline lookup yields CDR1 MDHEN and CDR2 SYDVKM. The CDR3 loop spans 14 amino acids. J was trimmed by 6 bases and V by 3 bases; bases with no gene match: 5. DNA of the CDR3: TGTGCCAGCAGTTTCGACAGGGGGCTAGGCGAGCAGTACTTC. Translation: CASSFDRGLGEQYF.

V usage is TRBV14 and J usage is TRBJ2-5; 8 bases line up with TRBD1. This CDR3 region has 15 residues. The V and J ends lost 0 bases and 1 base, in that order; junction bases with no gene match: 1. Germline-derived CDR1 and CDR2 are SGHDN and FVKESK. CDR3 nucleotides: TGTGCCAGCAGCCAAGAACAGGGGGGCCAAGAGACCCAGTACTTC. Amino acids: CASSQEQGGQETQYF. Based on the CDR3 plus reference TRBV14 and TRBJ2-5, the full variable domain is EAGVTQFPSHSVIEKGQTVTLRCDPISGHDNLYWYRRVMGKEIKFLLHFVKESKQDESGMPNNRFLAERTGGTYSTLKVQPAELEDSGVYFCASSQEQGGQETQYFGPGTRLLVL.

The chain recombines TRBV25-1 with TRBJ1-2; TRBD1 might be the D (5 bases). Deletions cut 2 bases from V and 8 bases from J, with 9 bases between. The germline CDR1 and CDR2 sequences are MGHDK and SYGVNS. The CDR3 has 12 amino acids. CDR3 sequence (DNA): TGTGCCAGCAGTGAACAGGGCTCGGGCTACACCTTC. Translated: CASSEQGSGYTF.

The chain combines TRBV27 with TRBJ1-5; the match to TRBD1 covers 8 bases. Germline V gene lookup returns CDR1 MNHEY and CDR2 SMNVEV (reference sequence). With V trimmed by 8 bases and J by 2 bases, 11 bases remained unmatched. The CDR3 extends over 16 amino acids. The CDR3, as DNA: TGTGCCAGCGGAATAACAGGGGGGGGCCGCAATCAGCCCCAGCATTTT. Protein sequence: CASGITGGGRNQPQHF.

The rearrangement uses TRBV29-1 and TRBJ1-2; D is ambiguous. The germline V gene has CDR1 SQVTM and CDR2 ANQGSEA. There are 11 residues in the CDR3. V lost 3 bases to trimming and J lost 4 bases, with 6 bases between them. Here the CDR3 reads CSVEFGYGYTF. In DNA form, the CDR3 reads TGCAGCGTTGAGTTCGGCTATGGCTACACCTTC.

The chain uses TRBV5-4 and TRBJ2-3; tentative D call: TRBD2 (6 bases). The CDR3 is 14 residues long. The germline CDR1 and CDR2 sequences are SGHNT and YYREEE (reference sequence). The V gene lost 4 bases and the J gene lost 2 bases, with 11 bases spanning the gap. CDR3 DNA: TGTGCCAGCAGCCCGGGACTCTACACAGATACGCAGTATTTT. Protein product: CASSPGLYTDTQYF.

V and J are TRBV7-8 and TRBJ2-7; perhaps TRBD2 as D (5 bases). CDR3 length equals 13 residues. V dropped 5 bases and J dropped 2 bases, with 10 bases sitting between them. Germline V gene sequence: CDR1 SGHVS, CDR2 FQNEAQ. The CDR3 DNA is TGTGCCAGCAGCATCGACGGGACCTACGAGCAGTACTTC. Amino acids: CASSIDGTYEQYF.

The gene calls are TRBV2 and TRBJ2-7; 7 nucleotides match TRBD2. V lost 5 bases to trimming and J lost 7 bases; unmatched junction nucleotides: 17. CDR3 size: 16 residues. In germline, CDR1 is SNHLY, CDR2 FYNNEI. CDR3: CASSPRTPRNGGEQYF. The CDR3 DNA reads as TGTGCCAGCAGTCCCCGGACACCACGGAACGGGGGGGAGCAGTACTTC.

This CDR3 is CASTPTGRSLDTQYF. The CDR3 nucleotides read TGTGCCAGTACCCCTACCGGACGGAGTCTAGATACGCAGTATTTT. This sequence joins TRBV19 and TRBJ2-3, with D hard to call. V was clipped by 7 bases and J by 5 bases, with 19 bases between them. The CDR3 totals 15 residues. From germline, CDR1 is LNHDA and CDR2 SQIVND (reference sequence).

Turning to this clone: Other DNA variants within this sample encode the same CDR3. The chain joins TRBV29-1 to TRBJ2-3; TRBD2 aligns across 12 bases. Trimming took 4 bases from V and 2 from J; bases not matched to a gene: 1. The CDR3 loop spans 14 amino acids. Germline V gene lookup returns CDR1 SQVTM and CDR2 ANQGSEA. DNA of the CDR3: TGCAGCGTTGGGACTAGCGGGAACACAGATACGCAGTATTTT. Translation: CSVGTSGNTDTQYF.

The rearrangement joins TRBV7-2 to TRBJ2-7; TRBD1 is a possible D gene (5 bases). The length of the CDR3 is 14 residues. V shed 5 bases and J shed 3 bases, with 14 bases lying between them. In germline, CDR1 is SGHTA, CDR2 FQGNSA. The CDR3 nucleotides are TGTGCCAGCAGCCCTCGATGGGGCTTCTACGAGCAGTACTTC. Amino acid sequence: CASSPRWGFYEQYF.

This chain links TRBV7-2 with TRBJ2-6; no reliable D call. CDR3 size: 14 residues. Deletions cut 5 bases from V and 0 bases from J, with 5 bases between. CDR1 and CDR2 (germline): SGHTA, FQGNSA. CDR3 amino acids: CASSLFSGANVLTF. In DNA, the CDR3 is TGTGCCAGCAGCCTCTTCTCTGGGGCCAACGTCCTGACTTTC.

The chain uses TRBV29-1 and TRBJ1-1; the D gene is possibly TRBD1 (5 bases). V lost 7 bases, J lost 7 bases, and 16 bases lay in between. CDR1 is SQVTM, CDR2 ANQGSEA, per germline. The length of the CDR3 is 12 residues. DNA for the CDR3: TGCAGCGGAAGTAAGGGGAGGTTTGAAGCTTTCTTT. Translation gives CSGSKGRFEAFF.

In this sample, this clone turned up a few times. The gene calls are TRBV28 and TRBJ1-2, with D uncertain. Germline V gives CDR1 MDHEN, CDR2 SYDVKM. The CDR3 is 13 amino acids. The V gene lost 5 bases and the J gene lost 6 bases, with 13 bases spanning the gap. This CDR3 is CASSMTGANGYTF. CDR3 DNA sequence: TGTGCCAGCAGTATGACGGGAGCGAATGGCTACACCTTC.

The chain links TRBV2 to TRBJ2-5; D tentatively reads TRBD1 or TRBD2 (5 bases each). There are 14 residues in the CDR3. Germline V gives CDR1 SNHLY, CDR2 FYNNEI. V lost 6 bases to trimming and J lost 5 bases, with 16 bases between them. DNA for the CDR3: TGTGCCAGCAGCCCCCGTTTCGGGGCCGAGACCCAGTACTTC. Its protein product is CASSPRFGAETQYF.

In DNA, the CDR3 is TGTGCCAGCAGGCCGGGGGTAGCGGGAGCTGATACGCAGTATTTT. It translates to CASRPGVAGADTQYF. This sequence joins TRBV5-4 and TRBJ2-3, with 9 bases lining up with TRBD2. The V segment lost 5 bases and the J segment 6 bases; nucleotides outside the gene matches: 10. This CDR3 is 15 amino acids long. CDR1 and CDR2 (germline): SGHNT, YYREEE (reference sequence).